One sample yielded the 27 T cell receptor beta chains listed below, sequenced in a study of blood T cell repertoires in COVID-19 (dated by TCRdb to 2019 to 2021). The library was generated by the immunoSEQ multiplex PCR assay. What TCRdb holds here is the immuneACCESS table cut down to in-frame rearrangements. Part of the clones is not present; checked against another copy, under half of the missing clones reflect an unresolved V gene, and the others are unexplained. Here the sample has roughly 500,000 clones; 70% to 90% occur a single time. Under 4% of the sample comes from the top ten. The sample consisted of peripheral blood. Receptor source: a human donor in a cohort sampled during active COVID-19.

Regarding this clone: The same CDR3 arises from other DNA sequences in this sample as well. CDR3 sequence: CASSLTRDSYNEQFF. In DNA, the CDR3 is TGTGCCAGCAGCTTAACGCGGGACTCCTACAATGAGCAGTTCTTC. This chain links TRBV7-3 with TRBJ2-1, with a possible D match to TRBD2 (6 bases). Germline loops: CDR1 SGHTA, CDR2 FQGTGA. The CDR3 has 15 amino acids. V was cut by 0 bases and J by 0 bases, with 6 bases left in between.

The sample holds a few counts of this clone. The chain's CDR3 is CASSVTGDTGTGELFF. The CDR3 coding sequence is TGTGCCAGCAGCGTAACAGGTGATACTGGGACCGGGGAGCTGTTTTTT. V is TRBV5-5 and J is TRBJ2-2; possibly TRBD1 for D (5 bases). Trimming took 4 bases from V and 5 from J, leaving 18 bases between them. Germline V CDR1 and CDR2: SGHKS, YYEKEE (reference sequence). This CDR3 region has 16 residues.

The CDR3 region has the DNA TGTGCCAGCAGCTCCCACGACGGGGAAATTAATGAAAAACTGTTTTTT. Protein product: CASSSHDGEINEKLFF. This chain uses TRBV21-1 with TRBJ1-4. TRBV21-1 is marked as a pseudogene. The CDR3 loop spans 16 amino acids.

The CDR3 coding sequence is TGTGCCCAACAAGACAGGAGGATTTATTTGGGGACCTACGAGCAGTACTTC. It yields the protein CAQQDRRIYLGTYEQYF. The chain is built from TRBV30 and TRBJ2-7, with D possibly being TRBD1 (6 bases). The CDR3 totals 17 residues. The germline V gene has CDR1 GTSNPN and CDR2 SVGIG (reference sequence). The V end lost 8 bases, the J end lost 2 bases, and 28 bases lay between the germline ends.

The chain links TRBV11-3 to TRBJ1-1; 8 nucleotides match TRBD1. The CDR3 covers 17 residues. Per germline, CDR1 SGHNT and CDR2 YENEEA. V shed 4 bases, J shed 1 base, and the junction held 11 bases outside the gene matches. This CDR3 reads CASSSYYTGTGNTEAFF. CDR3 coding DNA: TGTGCCAGCAGCTCGTATTACACCGGGACAGGGAACACTGAAGCTTTCTTT.

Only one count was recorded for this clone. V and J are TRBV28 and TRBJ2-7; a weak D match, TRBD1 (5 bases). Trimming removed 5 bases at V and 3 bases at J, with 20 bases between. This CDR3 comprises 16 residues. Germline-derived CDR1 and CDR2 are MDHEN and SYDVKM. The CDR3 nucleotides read TGTGCCAGCAGTGATAGACAGTACATCCTAAGCTACGAGCAGTACTTC. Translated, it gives CASSDRQYILSYEQYF.

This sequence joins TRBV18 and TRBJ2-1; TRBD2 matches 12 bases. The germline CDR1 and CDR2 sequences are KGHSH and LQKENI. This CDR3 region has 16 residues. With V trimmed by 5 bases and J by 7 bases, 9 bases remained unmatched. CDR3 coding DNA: TGTGCCAGCTCATCCGGACTAGCGGGACAAAAAAATGAGCAGTTCTTC. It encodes CASSSGLAGQKNEQFF.

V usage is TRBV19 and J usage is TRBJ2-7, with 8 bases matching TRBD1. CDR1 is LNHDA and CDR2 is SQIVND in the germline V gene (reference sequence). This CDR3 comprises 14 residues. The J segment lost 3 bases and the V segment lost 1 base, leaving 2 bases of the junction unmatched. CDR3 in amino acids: CASSIGTGYYEQYF. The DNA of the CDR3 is TGTGCCAGTAGTATAGGGACAGGGTACTACGAGCAGTACTTC.

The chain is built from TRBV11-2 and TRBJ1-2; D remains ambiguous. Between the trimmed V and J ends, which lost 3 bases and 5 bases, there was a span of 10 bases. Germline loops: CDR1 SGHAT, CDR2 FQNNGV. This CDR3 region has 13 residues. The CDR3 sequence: CASSLIAWYGYTF. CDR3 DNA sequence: TGTGCCAGCAGCTTGATAGCATGGTATGGCTACACCTTC.

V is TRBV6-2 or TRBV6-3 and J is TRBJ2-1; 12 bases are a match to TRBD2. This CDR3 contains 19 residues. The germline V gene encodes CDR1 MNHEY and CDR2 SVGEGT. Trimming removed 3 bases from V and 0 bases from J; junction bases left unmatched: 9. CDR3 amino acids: CASSYSGLAGLSSYNEQFF. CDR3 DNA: TGTGCCAGCAGTTATAGCGGACTAGCGGGGTTAAGCTCCTACAATGAGCAGTTCTTC.

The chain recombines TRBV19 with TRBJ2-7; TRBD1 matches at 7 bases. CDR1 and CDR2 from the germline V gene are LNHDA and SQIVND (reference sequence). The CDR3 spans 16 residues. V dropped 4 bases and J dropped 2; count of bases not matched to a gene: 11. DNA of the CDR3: TGTGCCAGTAGTAGCACCCAGCGACAGGGCGCCTACGAGCAGTACTTC. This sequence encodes CASSSTQRQGAYEQYF.

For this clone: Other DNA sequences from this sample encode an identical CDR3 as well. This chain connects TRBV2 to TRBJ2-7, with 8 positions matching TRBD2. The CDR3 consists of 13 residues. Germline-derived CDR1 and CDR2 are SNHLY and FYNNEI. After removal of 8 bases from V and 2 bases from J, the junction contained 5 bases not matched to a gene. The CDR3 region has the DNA TGTGCCAGCGGTCTAGCGGGCACCTACGAGCAGTACTTC. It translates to CASGLAGTYEQYF.

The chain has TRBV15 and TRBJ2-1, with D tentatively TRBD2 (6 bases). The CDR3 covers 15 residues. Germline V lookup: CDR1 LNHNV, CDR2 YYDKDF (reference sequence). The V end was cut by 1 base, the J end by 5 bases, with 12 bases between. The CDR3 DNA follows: TGTGCCACCAGCAGAGCGGGAGATGAAAACAATGAGCAGTTCTTC. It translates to CATSRAGDENNEQFF.

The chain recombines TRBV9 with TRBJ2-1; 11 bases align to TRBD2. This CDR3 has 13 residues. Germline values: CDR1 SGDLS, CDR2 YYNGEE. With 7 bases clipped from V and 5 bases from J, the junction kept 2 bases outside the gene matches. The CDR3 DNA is TGTGCCAGCGCGGGACTAGCGGACAATGAGCAGTTCTTC. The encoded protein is CASAGLADNEQFF.

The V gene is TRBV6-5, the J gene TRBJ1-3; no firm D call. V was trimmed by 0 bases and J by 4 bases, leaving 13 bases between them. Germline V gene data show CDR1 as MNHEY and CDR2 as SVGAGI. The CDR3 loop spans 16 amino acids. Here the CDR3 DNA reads TGTGCCAGCAGTTACTCGTTCGGGGTTAGGGGAAACACCATATATTTT. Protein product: CASSYSFGVRGNTIYF.

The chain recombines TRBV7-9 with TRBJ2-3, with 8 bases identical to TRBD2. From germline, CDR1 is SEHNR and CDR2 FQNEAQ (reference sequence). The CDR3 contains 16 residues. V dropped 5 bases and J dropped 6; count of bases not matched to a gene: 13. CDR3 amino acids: CASSPRGGGIGDTQYF. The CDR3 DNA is TGTGCCAGCAGCCCCCGGGGGGGAGGAATCGGGGATACGCAGTATTTT.

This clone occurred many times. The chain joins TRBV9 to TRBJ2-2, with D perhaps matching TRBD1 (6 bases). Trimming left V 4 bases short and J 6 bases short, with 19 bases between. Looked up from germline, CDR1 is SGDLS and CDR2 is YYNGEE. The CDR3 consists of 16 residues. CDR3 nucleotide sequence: TGTGCCAGCAGCCCCCGAGGGACACCAGATGCCGGGGAGCTGTTTTTT. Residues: CASSPRGTPDAGELFF.

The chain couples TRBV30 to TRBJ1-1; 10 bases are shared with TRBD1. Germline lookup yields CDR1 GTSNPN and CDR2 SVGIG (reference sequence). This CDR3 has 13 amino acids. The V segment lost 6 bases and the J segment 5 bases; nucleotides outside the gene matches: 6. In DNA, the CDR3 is TGTGCCTGTGACAGGGGGCGTGGTACTGAAGCTTTCTTT. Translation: CACDRGRGTEAFF.

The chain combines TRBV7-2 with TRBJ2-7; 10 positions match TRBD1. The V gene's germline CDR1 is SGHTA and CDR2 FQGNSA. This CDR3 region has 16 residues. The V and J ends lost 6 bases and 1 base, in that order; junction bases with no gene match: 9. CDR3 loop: CASSLRMGQGSYEQYF. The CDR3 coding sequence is TGTGCCAGCAGTTTAAGGATGGGACAGGGGTCCTACGAGCAGTACTTC.

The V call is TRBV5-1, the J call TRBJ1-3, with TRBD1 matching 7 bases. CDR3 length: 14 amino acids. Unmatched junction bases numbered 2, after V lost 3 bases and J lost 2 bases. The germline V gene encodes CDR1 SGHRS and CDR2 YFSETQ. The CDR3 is CASSSTGPGNTIYF. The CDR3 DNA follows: TGCGCCAGCAGCTCGACAGGGCCTGGAAACACCATATATTTT.

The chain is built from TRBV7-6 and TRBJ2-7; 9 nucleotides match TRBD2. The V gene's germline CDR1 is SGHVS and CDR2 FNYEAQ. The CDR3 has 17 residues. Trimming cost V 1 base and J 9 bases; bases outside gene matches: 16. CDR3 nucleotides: TGTGCCAGCAGCTTAGACGCGGGGAGTGGCGGGAGGGCCGGGCAGTACTTC. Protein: CASSLDAGSGGRAGQYF.

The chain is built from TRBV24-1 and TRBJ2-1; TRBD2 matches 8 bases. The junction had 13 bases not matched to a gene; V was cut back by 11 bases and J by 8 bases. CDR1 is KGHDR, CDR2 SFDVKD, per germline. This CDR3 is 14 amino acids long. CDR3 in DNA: TGTGCCAGCCGGGGGGGCGGGGTATCGGATGAGCAGTTCTTC. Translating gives CASRGGGVSDEQFF.

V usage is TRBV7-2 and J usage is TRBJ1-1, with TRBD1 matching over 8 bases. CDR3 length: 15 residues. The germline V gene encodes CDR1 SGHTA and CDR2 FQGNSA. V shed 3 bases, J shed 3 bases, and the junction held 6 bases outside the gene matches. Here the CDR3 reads CASSFTRGQDTEAFF. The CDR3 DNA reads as TGTGCCAGCAGCTTTACTCGGGGACAGGACACTGAAGCTTTCTTT.

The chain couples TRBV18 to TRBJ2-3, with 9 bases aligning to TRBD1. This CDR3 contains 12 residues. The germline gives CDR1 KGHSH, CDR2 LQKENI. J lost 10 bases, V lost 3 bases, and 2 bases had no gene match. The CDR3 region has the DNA TGTGCCAGCTCACCTGGACAGGGGTCGCAGTATTTT. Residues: CASSPGQGSQYF.

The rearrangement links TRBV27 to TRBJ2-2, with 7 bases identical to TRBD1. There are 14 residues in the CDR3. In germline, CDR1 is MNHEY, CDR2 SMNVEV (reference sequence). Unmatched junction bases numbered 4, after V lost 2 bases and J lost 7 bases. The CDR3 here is CASSLTRTGGELFF. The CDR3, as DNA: TGTGCCAGCAGTTTAACTAGGACAGGCGGGGAGCTGTTTTTT.

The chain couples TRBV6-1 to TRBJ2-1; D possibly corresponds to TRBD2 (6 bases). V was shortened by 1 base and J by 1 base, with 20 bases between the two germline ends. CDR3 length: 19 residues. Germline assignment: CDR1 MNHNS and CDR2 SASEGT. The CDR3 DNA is TGTGCCAGCAGTGAAGAAATGTTCGCTCCCGGGAGATCCTACAATGAGCAGTTCTTC. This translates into CASSEEMFAPGRSYNEQFF.

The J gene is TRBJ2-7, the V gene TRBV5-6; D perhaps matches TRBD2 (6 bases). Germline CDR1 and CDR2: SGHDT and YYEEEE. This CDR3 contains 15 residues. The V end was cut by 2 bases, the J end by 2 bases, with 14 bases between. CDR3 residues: CASSLGRGPTYEQYF. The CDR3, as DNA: TGTGCCAGCAGCTTAGGGCGGGGACCAACCTACGAGCAGTACTTC.